These 24 T cell receptor beta chains came from one sample sequenced in a study of early T cells in non-severe SARS-CoV-2 infection. TCRdb recomputed calls from the 5' RACE reads with MiXCR, one row per CDR3 protein. The table shows around 80,000 distinct CDR3 sequences, with around 13% occurring only once. The sample comprised whole blood. Receptors originate from an adult who was a healthcare worker with PCR-confirmed SARS-CoV-2 infection or an uninfected control (not recorded which).

This clonotype was counted only a few times. The V and J genes are TRBV18 and TRBJ2-1; D call uncertain. The CDR3 runs to 15 residues. V lost 3 bases and J lost 1, with 10 bases in between. Germline CDR1 KGHSH, CDR2 LQKENI. The CDR3 region has the DNA TGTGCCAGCTCACCCTATGGTCAGTCCTACAATGAGCAGTTCTTC. It yields the protein CASSPYGQSYNEQFF.

This chain links TRBV28 with TRBJ2-2; D call uncertain. There are 13 residues in the CDR3. V was cut by 3 bases and J by 13 bases, with 15 bases left in between. Per germline, CDR1 MDHEN and CDR2 SYDVKM. CDR3 amino acids: CASSLISPAGLFF. The CDR3 DNA reads as TGTGCCAGCAGTTTGATTAGCCCGGCCGGGCTGTTTTTT.

The chain uses TRBV6-5 and TRBJ2-7, with D tentatively TRBD2 (6 bases). The V end lost 6 bases, the J end lost 2 bases, and 17 bases lay between the germline ends. The germline V gene has CDR1 MNHEY and CDR2 SVGAGI. CDR3 length: 15 residues. CDR3 coding DNA: TGTGCCAGCAGCGTTACGTTCTCGGGGGCCTACGAGCAGTACTTC. Amino acids: CASSVTFSGAYEQYF.

This clonotype was counted only a few times. The chain has TRBV7-8 and TRBJ2-1; 8 bases line up with TRBD2. CDR1 is SGHVS, CDR2 FQNEAQ, per germline. V was clipped by 3 bases and J by 10 bases; unmatched bases: 5. The CDR3 is 13 residues long. DNA for the CDR3: TGTGCCAGCAGCTTCGAAGAGCGGGGGGAGCAGTTCTTC. Its translation is CASSFEERGEQFF.

This clonotype was recorded at least ten times. The V call is TRBV28, the J call TRBJ2-7, with 14 nucleotides matching TRBD2. Germline V lookup: CDR1 MDHEN, CDR2 SYDVKM. Trimming removed 4 bases from V and 4 bases from J; junction bases left unmatched: 9. The CDR3 has 17 amino acids. CDR3 protein: CASSSPGTSGSSYEQYF. CDR3 DNA sequence: TGTGCCAGCAGTTCCCCCGGGACTAGCGGGAGTAGTTACGAGCAGTACTTC.

CDR3 nucleotides: TGTGCCAGCAGCTTAGCAGGGGGGCGCTATGGCTACACCTTC. Translation: CASSLAGGRYGYTF. This chain joins TRBV7-9 and TRBJ1-2; possibly TRBD1 for D (6 bases). Trimming took 0 bases from V and 4 from J, leaving 9 bases between them. CDR3 length: 14 amino acids. Germline V gives CDR1 SEHNR, CDR2 FQNEAQ (reference sequence).

The V call is TRBV7-2, the J call TRBJ1-3; TRBD1 is a possible D gene (5 bases). V shed 0 bases and J shed 5 bases, with 14 bases lying between them. The length of the CDR3 is 16 residues. Looked up from germline, CDR1 is SGHTA and CDR2 is FQGNSA. This chain's CDR3 is CASSLAPSGMRNTIYF. The CDR3 DNA is TGTGCCAGCAGCTTAGCTCCGTCAGGGATGCGAAACACCATATATTTT.

The rearrangement joins TRBV7-2 to TRBJ2-5, with D perhaps assigned TRBD1 or TRBD2 (5 bases each). Germline CDR1 reads SGHTA; CDR2 reads FQGNSA. The CDR3 totals 14 residues. V was pared by 5 bases and J by 5 bases, with 15 bases between. CDR3 sequence: CASSQNRGGETQYF. The CDR3 nucleotides are TGTGCCAGCAGCCAGAATAGGGGCGGGGAGACCCAGTACTTC. Based on the CDR3 plus reference TRBV7-2 and TRBJ2-5, the full variable domain is GAGVSQSPSNKVTEKGKDVELRCDPISGHTALYWYRQSLGQGLEFLIYFQGNSAPDKSGLPSDRFSAERTGGSVSTLTIQRTQQEDSAVYLCASSQNRGGETQYFGPGTRLLVL.

This clonotype appeared a few times. The chain joins TRBV20-1 to TRBJ1-5, with D tentatively TRBD1 (6 bases). CDR3 length: 15 amino acids. CDR1 DFQATT and CDR2 SNEGSKA come from the germline V gene (reference sequence). Trimming left V 4 bases short and J 0 bases short, with 13 bases between. CDR3 sequence (DNA): TGCAGTGCTACCTCAGGGGCGAATAGCAATCAGCCCCAGCATTTT. Its translation: CSATSGANSNQPQHF.

This clonotype was picked up a small number of times. The chain uses TRBV12-3 or TRBV12-4 and TRBJ1-1; perhaps TRBD1 as D (6 bases). This CDR3 has 13 amino acids. The V end was cut by 6 bases, the J end by 1 base, with 9 bases between. As DNA, the CDR3 is TGTGCCAGCAGAGGACAGCCGAACACTGAAGCTTTCTTT. It encodes CASRGQPNTEAFF.

This clonotype was observed a few times. V and J are TRBV6-5 and TRBJ2-7, with D perhaps TRBD1 (6 bases). In germline, CDR1 is MNHEY, CDR2 SVGAGI. The CDR3 is 15 amino acids. Trimming removed 5 bases at V and 4 bases at J, with 18 bases between. The CDR3 loop is CASSLTGRGQYEQYF. The CDR3 DNA is TGTGCCAGCAGTCTTACCGGCAGGGGTCAATACGAGCAGTACTTC.

In this sample, this clonotype turned up a few times. V usage is TRBV19 and J usage is TRBJ2-7; no clear D. Deletions cut 6 bases from V and 3 bases from J, with 15 bases between. The V gene's germline CDR1 is LNHDA and CDR2 SQIVND (reference sequence). The CDR3 is 14 amino acids. This chain's CDR3 is CASSPRPGDYEQYF. The CDR3 nucleotides are TGTGCCAGTAGCCCCCGTCCTGGAGACTACGAGCAGTACTTC.

This clonotype was seen at least ten times. V gene TRBV20-1 combines with J gene TRBJ2-1, with 11 positions matching TRBD2. CDR1 is DFQATT and CDR2 is SNEGSKA in the germline V gene (reference sequence). The CDR3 totals 14 residues. The V segment lost 6 bases and the J segment 7 bases; nucleotides outside the gene matches: 8. CDR3 residues: CSALLAGGGNEQFF. The CDR3 DNA sequence: TGCAGTGCGCTTCTAGCGGGGGGTGGGAATGAGCAGTTCTTC.

The CDR3 region has the DNA TGTGCCAGCAGTTTAGTCGGTCCCTCTGAAGCTTTCTTT. This gives the protein CASSLVGPSEAFF. The chain recombines TRBV12-3 or TRBV12-4 with TRBJ1-1, with D unresolved. Trimming cost V 1 base and J 6 bases, with 9 bases left between them. The CDR3 covers 13 residues.

The V call is TRBV6-6, the J call TRBJ2-1, with D tentatively TRBD1 (6 bases). Germline CDR1 and CDR2: MNHNY and SVGAGI (reference sequence). This CDR3 region has 16 residues. Trimming left V 6 bases short and J 0 bases short, with 15 bases between. The CDR3 loop reads CASRPDRLSSYNEQFF. The CDR3 coding sequence is TGTGCCAGCAGACCCGACAGGCTAAGCTCCTACAATGAGCAGTTCTTC.

This clonotype was detected a few times. J is TRBJ2-5 and V is TRBV5-1; TRBD1 matches at 8 bases. Looked up from germline, CDR1 is SGHRS and CDR2 is YFSETQ. V gave up 4 bases and J gave up 3 bases; unmatched junction bases: 5. This CDR3 spans 14 amino acids. The DNA for the CDR3 is TGCGCCAGCAGCCCCCGGGGACAGGAAGAGACCCAGTACTTC. Amino acids: CASSPRGQEETQYF.

This clonotype was seen more than once but under ten times. This chain links TRBV28 with TRBJ2-7; D is unresolved. CDR3 length: 14 residues. Germline loops: CDR1 MDHEN, CDR2 SYDVKM. V gave up 5 bases and J gave up 2 bases, with 13 bases separating them. CDR3 sequence: CASSQLTIPYEQYF. As DNA, the CDR3 is TGTGCCAGCAGTCAATTAACTATACCCTACGAGCAGTACTTC.

V is TRBV27 and J is TRBJ2-2, with unresolved D. Deletions cut 6 bases from V and 0 bases from J, with 20 bases between. The V gene's germline CDR1 is MNHEY and CDR2 SMNVEV (reference sequence). CDR3 length: 18 amino acids. CDR3 in amino acids: CASSGFGWQATNTGELFF. In DNA form, the CDR3 reads TGTGCCAGCAGCGGTTTTGGTTGGCAGGCGACGAACACCGGGGAGCTGTTTTTT.

The chain employs TRBV29-1 and TRBJ1-1; 7 bases fit TRBD1. Germline lookup yields CDR1 SQVTM and CDR2 ANQGSEA. The CDR3 consists of 12 residues. The V segment lost 7 bases and the J segment 1 base; nucleotides outside the gene matches: 3. CDR3 coding DNA: TGCAGCGCCGGACAGGCGAACACTGAAGCTTTCTTT. This encodes CSAGQANTEAFF.

At least ten counts were recorded for this clonotype. This chain links TRBV28 with TRBJ2-2; D is unresolved. Trimming took 1 base from V and 3 from J, leaving 0 bases between them. CDR3 size: 12 residues. The germline gives CDR1 MDHEN, CDR2 SYDVKM. The DNA of the CDR3 is TGTGCCAGCAGTTTATACACCGGGGAGCTGTTTTTT. Amino acids: CASSLYTGELFF.

The chain combines TRBV11-2 with TRBJ2-3; perhaps D is TRBD1 or TRBD2 (5 bases each). V lost 5 bases to trimming and J lost 2 bases, with 23 bases between them. CDR1 SGHAT and CDR2 FQNNGV come from the germline V gene. CDR3 length: 18 amino acids. DNA for the CDR3: TGTGCCAGCAGCCGGTCGGGTTCCGGGACGGCGAACACAGATACGCAGTATTTT. Its translation: CASSRSGSGTANTDTQYF.

This clonotype has just a few counts. The genes are TRBV7-3 and TRBJ1-1; unclear D gene. Germline CDR1 SGHTA, CDR2 FQGTGA. V was clipped by 2 bases and J by 1 base, with 8 bases between them. This CDR3 has 14 amino acids. The CDR3 here is CASSLEATNTEAFF. Here the CDR3 DNA reads TGTGCCAGCAGCTTAGAGGCGACGAACACTGAAGCTTTCTTT.

The table lists this clonotype with a few counts. The rearrangement links TRBV28 to TRBJ1-4; D remains unclear. This CDR3 is built from 13 residues. CDR1 and CDR2 from the germline V gene are MDHEN and SYDVKM. With 3 bases removed from V and 7 bases from J, the gap between germline ends came to 9 bases. CDR3 DNA sequence: TGTGCCAGCAGTTTTAGGCTGCTTGAAAAACTGTTTTTT. Residues: CASSFRLLEKLFF.

This clonotype was counted once. The V call is TRBV28, the J call TRBJ2-5; D uncertain. The CDR3 length is 15 residues. Germline lookup yields CDR1 MDHEN and CDR2 SYDVKM. Trimming cost V 4 bases and J 4 bases, with 16 bases left between them. This chain's CDR3 is CASSSNSGFGETQYF. CDR3 in DNA: TGTGCCAGCAGTTCCAACTCAGGATTCGGAGAGACCCAGTACTTC.